These T cell receptor beta chains were read from a single sample in a study of CD8+CD57+ T cells in acquired aplastic anemia. In TCRdb, the reads were re-called with MiXCR into one record per CDR3 protein. The sample carries some 170,000 distinct CDR3 sequences, more than 45% recorded once. Sequences were obtained from sorted CD4+, CD8+, or CD8+CD57+ T cells (not recorded which) from PBMCs. Source of these receptors: a human donor with aplastic anemia. Both conserved end residues are part of each CDR3. D genes are given only for firm matches. Where a row states a size, it is once, few, many or the class of an expanded clone; other rows omit it.

d_gene: .; v_gene: TRBV9; j_gene: TRBJ1-3; abundance: many; CDR3nt: TGTGCCAGCAGCGTAGAATGGGGGGCTGGAAACACCATATATTTT; CDR3aa: CASSVEWGAGNTIYF
d_gene: .; v_gene: TRBV19; j_gene: TRBJ2-7; abundance: many; CDR3nt: TGTGCCAGTAGTATCGCGGGTCTCCCCTACGAGCAGTACTTC; CDR3aa: CASSIAGLPYEQYF
d_gene: .; v_gene: TRBV6-5; j_gene: TRBJ2-2; abundance: many; CDR3nt: TGTGCCAGCAGTTACGTACGCACCGGGGAGCTGTTTTTT; CDR3aa: CASSYVRTGELFF
d_gene: TRBD1; v_gene: TRBV6-6; j_gene: TRBJ1-2; abundance: many; CDR3nt: TGTGCCAGCAGTTCCCCGGGACAGGGATTCGGCTATGGCTACACCTTC; CDR3aa: CASSSPGQGFGYGYTF
d_gene: .; v_gene: TRBV10-3; j_gene: TRBJ1-5; abundance: .; CDR3nt: TGTGCCATCAGCCAGGACCCCAATCAGCCCCAGCATTTT; CDR3aa: CAISQDPNQPQHF
d_gene: TRBD1; v_gene: TRBV6-1; j_gene: TRBJ1-1; abundance: many; CDR3nt: TGTGCCAGCAGTGCCGGGACAGGAGGAACGAGCACTGAAGCTTTCTTT; CDR3aa: CASSAGTGGTSTEAFF
d_gene: TRBD1; v_gene: TRBV2; j_gene: TRBJ2-2; abundance: .; CDR3nt: TGTGCCAGCAGGGGACAGGGCTGTGCGAACACCGGGGAGCCGTTTTTT; CDR3aa: CASRGQGCANTGEPFF
d_gene: TRBD1; v_gene: TRBV24-1; j_gene: TRBJ2-1; abundance: .; CDR3nt: TGTGCCACCAGTGACACTACCGGGACAGGGAATGAGCAGTTCTTC; CDR3aa: CATSDTTGTGNEQFF
d_gene: .; v_gene: TRBV7-2; j_gene: TRBJ1-6; abundance: few; CDR3nt: TGTGCCAGCAGCCAAATGGGGGGTAGCGGATCACCCCTCCACTTT; CDR3aa: CASSQMGGSGSPLHF
d_gene: TRBD1; v_gene: TRBV29-1; j_gene: TRBJ2-3; abundance: .; CDR3nt: TGCAGCTCATGGACAGGGATTCGGGTAGATACGCAGTATTTT; CDR3aa: CSSWTGIRVDTQYF
d_gene: TRBD2; v_gene: TRBV14; j_gene: TRBJ2-1; abundance: many; CDR3nt: TGTGCCAGCAGCCCCAATAGCGGGGGGGCCTTAAATGAGCAGTTCTTC; CDR3aa: CASSPNSGGALNEQFF
d_gene: .; v_gene: TRBV7-9; j_gene: TRBJ1-1; abundance: many; CDR3nt: TGTGCCAGCAGCCAATCAGGGCCAACAAATGAAGCTTTCTTT; CDR3aa: CASSQSGPTNEAFF
d_gene: TRBD1; v_gene: TRBV13; j_gene: TRBJ2-7; abundance: .; CDR3nt: TGTGCCAGCAGGATACAGGGGGCGCGTTACGAGCAGTACTTC; CDR3aa: CASRIQGARYEQYF
d_gene: .; v_gene: TRBV6-1; j_gene: TRBJ1-3; abundance: once; CDR3nt: TGTGCCAGCACACGCTCTGGGGGCGCCGGAAACACCATATATTTT; CDR3aa: CASTRSGGAGNTIYF
d_gene: .; v_gene: TRBV30; j_gene: TRBJ2-7; abundance: .; CDR3nt: TGTGCCTGGAGTGTACGTAGTCGGCAGGGACCCCGCGAGCAGTACTTC; CDR3aa: CAWSVRSRQGPREQYF
d_gene: .; v_gene: TRBV7-7; j_gene: TRBJ2-1; abundance: .; CDR3nt: TGTGCCAGCAGCTTAGACTTGGCGACCTACAATGAGCAGTTCTTC; CDR3aa: CASSLDLATYNEQFF
d_gene: .; v_gene: TRBV10-2; j_gene: TRBJ1-1; abundance: few; CDR3nt: TGCGCCAGCAGTGAGAACACTGAAGCTTTCTTT; CDR3aa: CASSENTEAFF
d_gene: .; v_gene: TRBV5-1; j_gene: TRBJ1-4; abundance: .; CDR3nt: TGCGCCAGCAGCCAATCAGGGTCTAATGAAAAACTGTTTTTT; CDR3aa: CASSQSGSNEKLFF
d_gene: .; v_gene: TRBV7-9; j_gene: TRBJ2-2; abundance: .; CDR3nt: TGTGCCAGCAGCTCTCCAGGGATCGGGGAGCTGTTTTTT; CDR3aa: CASSSPGIGELFF
d_gene: .; v_gene: TRBV29-1; j_gene: TRBJ2-5; abundance: few; CDR3nt: TGCAGCGTTGAAGAATTAGGGCAGTCATCGACCCAGTACTTC; CDR3aa: CSVEELGQSSTQYF
d_gene: .; v_gene: TRBV6-1; j_gene: TRBJ1-2; abundance: .; CDR3nt: TGTGCCAGCAGTTCAACTCCCCCCCCAACACCCTATGGCTACACCTTC; CDR3aa: CASSSTPPPTPYGYTF
d_gene: .; v_gene: TRBV15; j_gene: TRBJ2-3; abundance: .; CDR3nt: TGTGCCACCAGCAGAGGGACGGGACCCAGCACAGATACGCAGTATTTT; CDR3aa: CATSRGTGPSTDTQYF
d_gene: TRBD2; v_gene: TRBV7-9; j_gene: TRBJ2-7; abundance: .; CDR3nt: TGTGCCAGCAGCTCGGGGACTAGCGCAGCCTACGAGCAGTACTTC; CDR3aa: CASSSGTSAAYEQYF
d_gene: TRBD2; v_gene: TRBV2; j_gene: TRBJ2-7; abundance: .; CDR3nt: TGCGCCAGCAGTGGGGGACTAGCGGGACCCTACGAGCAGTACTTC; CDR3aa: CASSGGLAGPYEQYF
d_gene: .; v_gene: TRBV19; j_gene: TRBJ1-1; abundance: many; CDR3nt: TGTGCCAGGAACCGGGATACCAGAGAGAACACTGAAGCTTTCTTT; CDR3aa: CARNRDTRENTEAFF
d_gene: .; v_gene: TRBV20-1; j_gene: TRBJ1-5; abundance: many; CDR3nt: TGCAGTGCTCCCCGGGGGGACATCGGAGGCAATCAGCCCCAGCATTTT; CDR3aa: CSAPRGDIGGNQPQHF
d_gene: TRBD1; v_gene: TRBV6-2/TRBV6-3; j_gene: TRBJ1-4; abundance: many; CDR3nt: TGTGCCAGCAGTTCCAGGGGGCGAACTAATGAAAAACTGTTTTTT; CDR3aa: CASSSRGRTNEKLFF
d_gene: TRBD1; v_gene: TRBV20-1; j_gene: TRBJ1-3; abundance: many; CDR3nt: TGCAGTGCTAGTAATGCAGGGGGCGCAAACACCATATATTTT; CDR3aa: CSASNAGGANTIYF